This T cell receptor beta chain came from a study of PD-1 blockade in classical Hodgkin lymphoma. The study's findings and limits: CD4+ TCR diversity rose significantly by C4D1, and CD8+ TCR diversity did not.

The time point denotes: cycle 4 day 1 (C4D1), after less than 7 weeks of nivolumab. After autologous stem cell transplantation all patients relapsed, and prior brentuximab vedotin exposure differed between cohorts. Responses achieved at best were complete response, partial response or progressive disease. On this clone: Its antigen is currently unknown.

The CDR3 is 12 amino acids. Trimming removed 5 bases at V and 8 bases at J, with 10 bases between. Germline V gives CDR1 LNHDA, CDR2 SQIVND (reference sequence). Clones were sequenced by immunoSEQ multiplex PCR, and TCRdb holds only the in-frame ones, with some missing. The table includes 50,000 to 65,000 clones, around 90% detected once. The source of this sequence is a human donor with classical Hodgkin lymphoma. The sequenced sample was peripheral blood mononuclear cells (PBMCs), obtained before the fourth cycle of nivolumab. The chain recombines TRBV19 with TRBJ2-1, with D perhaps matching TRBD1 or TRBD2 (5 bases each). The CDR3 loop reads CASSWDRHEQFF. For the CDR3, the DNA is TGTGCCAGTAGTTGGGACCGCCATGAGCAGTTCTTC.